This is a list of T cell receptor beta chains from one sample in a study of PD-L1 blockade in urothelial cancer. Method: immunoSEQ multiplex PCR; TCRdb's copy keeps in-frame clones and lacks some. The table shows tens of thousands of clones, with 70% to 80% occurring only once. The sequencing here drew on PBMCs, taken around atezolizumab (anti-PD-L1) treatment. These receptors originate from a man aged 70 or older with urothelial cancer. Each CDR3 is given with its conserved first and last residue. The D gene is left open where the match is weak. Some rows mark clone size as missing; the rest say once, few, many or name a class of expanded clone.

V	size	J	D	length	CDR3	DNA
TRBV7-8	NA	TRBJ1-1	NA	14	CASSLQLMNTEAFF	TGTGCCAGCAGCTTACAGTTAATGAACACTGAAGCTTTCTTT
TRBV5-5	few	TRBJ2-7	TRBD2	15	CASSFGLAGVYEQYF	TGTGCCAGCAGCTTCGGACTAGCGGGAGTCTACGAGCAGTACTTC
TRBV19	NA	TRBJ2-5	TRBD2	16	CASSITSGGLQETQYF	TGTGCCAGTAGTATTACTAGCGGGGGGCTTCAAGAGACCCAGTACTTC
TRBV9	NA	TRBJ2-1	NA	18	CASSKGAGLLSSYNEQFF	TGTGCCAGCAGCAAAGGGGCGGGACTCCTAAGCTCCTACAATGAGCAGTTCTTC
TRBV18	NA	TRBJ2-7	NA	14	CASSPPSRAHEQYF	TGTGCCAGCTCACCACCGAGCAGGGCCCACGAGCAGTACTTC
TRBV4-1	NA	TRBJ2-2	TRBD2	17	CASSLMTSGRNTGELFF	TGCGCCAGCAGCCTGATGACTAGCGGGAGGAACACCGGGGAGCTGTTTTTT
TRBV18	once	TRBJ2-1	TRBD2	17	CASSPMTSGGRYNEQFF	TGTGCCAGCTCACCTATGACTAGCGGGGGCCGCTACAATGAGCAGTTCTTC
TRBV4-3	once	TRBJ1-4	NA	15	CASSQLGGKGEKLFF	TGCGCCAGCAGCCAGCTGGGGGGGAAGGGGGAAAAACTGTTTTTT
TRBV5-8	few	TRBJ2-4	TRBD2	17	CASSAGTSGMSKNIQYF	TGTGCCAGCAGCGCCGGGACTAGCGGGATGTCCAAAAACATTCAGTACTTC
TRBV7-3	NA	TRBJ2-3	NA	14	CASSAQSSRDTQYF	TGTGCCAGCAGCGCGCAGAGTAGCCGAGATACGCAGTATTTT
TRBV14	NA	TRBJ1-1	NA	13	CASSRSSGTEAFF	TGTGCCAGCAGCCGATCATCGGGTACTGAAGCTTTCTTT
TRBV28	NA	TRBJ2-6	NA	15	CASGARGSGANVLTF	TGTGCCAGCGGGGCCCGAGGATCTGGGGCCAACGTCCTGACTTTC
TRBV4-2	NA	TRBJ1-2	NA	16	CASSQDPPRGTYGYTF	TGTGCCAGCAGCCAAGATCCCCCCAGGGGTACCTATGGCTACACCTTC
TRBV18	NA	TRBJ2-3	NA	12	CASSPRTDTQYF	TGTGCCAGCTCACCCAGGACAGATACGCAGTATTTT
TRBV5-5	many	TRBJ2-2	NA	14	CASSPGVEAGELFF	TGTGCCAGCAGTCCTGGGGTGGAGGCCGGGGAGCTGTTTTTT
TRBV20-1	NA	TRBJ1-1	TRBD1	11	CSASGQGEAFF	TGCAGTGCTAGTGGACAGGGTGAAGCTTTCTTT
TRBV7-2	NA	TRBJ2-7	TRBD2	15	CASSPGLAGEYEQYF	TGTGCCAGCAGCCCGGGACTAGCGGGAGAATACGAGCAGTACTTC
TRBV7-9	NA	TRBJ1-1	TRBD1	18	CASSFMGQMRKRSPEAFF	TGTGCCAGCAGCTTTATGGGACAGATGAGGAAACGCAGCCCTGAAGCTTTCTTT
TRBV5-6	once	TRBJ2-3	TRBD1	12	CASSLTGTGAYF	TGTGCCAGCAGCCTAACCGGGACAGGGGCGTATTTT
TRBV6-5	once	TRBJ1-4	TRBD1	13	CASSRGRGEKLFF	TGTGCCAGCAGTAGGGGCAGGGGGGAAAAACTGTTTTTT